The T cell receptor beta chain described here comes from a study of blood T cell repertoires in COVID-19. The overall study: In each case, the material was cDNA or gDNA derived from T cells, B-cell-depleted T cells, or PBMCs.

Clones were sequenced by immunoSEQ multiplex PCR, and TCRdb holds only the in-frame ones, with some missing. The sample holds a few hundred thousand clones; about 89% are singletons and the top ten take around 7.8%. The germline V and J ends were trimmed by 0 bases and 5 bases, with 9 bases remaining between them. The CDR3 is 14 residues long. Germline values: CDR1 MGHRA, CDR2 YSYEKL. The sequencing sample was made of peripheral blood. This sequence joins TRBV4-1 and TRBJ2-3; perhaps TRBD2 as D (5 bases). This TCR derives from a woman in her forties or fifties who had recovered from COVID-19. The CDR3 spells CASSQDRRLDTQYF. The CDR3 region has the DNA TGCGCCAGCAGCCAAGATCGGAGGCTAGATACGCAGTATTTT.